This T cell receptor beta chain appears in the sequencing data of a study of neurological immune-mediated disorders. Overall study results and limits: TCR-beta repertoires seemed private in all groups, with no expanded CDR3 amino acid sequences shared. In HTLV-1-associated myelopathy, TCR clonal expansion was greatest, whereas multiple sclerosis had the least, falling below healthy controls.

The time point here: technical triplicate 2. By 5'RACE with 10-nucleotide random UMIs, the cDNA was made. TCRdb recomputed calls from the 5' RACE reads with MiXCR, one row per CDR3 protein. The table records approximately 30,000 distinct CDR3 sequences, about an eighth of them present only once. This clonotype was recorded many times. The antigen is not known. Sequencing used CD4+ T cells from blood. The clonotype was recovered from a female donor with HTLV-1-associated myelopathy (HAM/TSP).

CDR3 sequence reads: CASSKGSGRETQYF. The CDR3 DNA reads TGTGCCAGCTCAAAGGGTAGCGGGAGAGAGACCCAGTACTTC. The gene calls are TRBV18 and TRBJ2-5; TRBD2 aligns across 9 bases. The V gene end was trimmed by 5 bases and the J gene end by 4 bases; junction bases not matched to a gene: 5. The CDR3 has 14 amino acids. Germline values: CDR1 KGHSH, CDR2 LQKENI.